These 14 T cell receptor beta chains originate from one sample sequenced in a study of control samples from healthy donors and cancer patients. TCRdb keeps only in-frame clones here, not all; method: immunoSEQ multiplex PCR. Seen here are roughly 100,000 clones, around 89% observed once, and the top ten hold about 18%. Sequencing was performed on PBMCs. All receptors derive from a man aged 60 to 75 with lung cancer.

The J gene is TRBJ2-3, the V gene TRBV5-1; TRBD2 might be the D (6 bases). This CDR3 has 13 residues. CDR1 and CDR2 from the germline V gene are SGHRS and YFSETQ. Trimming shortened V by 4 bases and J by 3 bases, and 9 bases separated the two germline ends. The DNA of the CDR3 is TGCGCCAGCAGCGTGACTAGTACAGATACGCAGTATTTT. It is translated as CASSVTSTDTQYF.

This clone is a singleton in its sample. This chain uses TRBV6-5 with TRBJ1-1, with 7 nucleotides matching TRBD1. The CDR3 runs 14 residues. Germline trimming cut 1 base from V and 4 bases from J; bases unmatched to any gene: 3. Per the germline V gene, CDR1 is MNHEY and CDR2 is SVGAGI. The CDR3 nucleotides are TGTGCCAGCAGTTACTTGGGACAGCGCACTGAAGCTTTCTTT. Its protein product is CASSYLGQRTEAFF.

The CDR3 nucleotides read TGTGCCAGCAGCCCCACCGGGGAGACCCAGTACTTC. As protein: CASSPTGETQYF. The chain has TRBV7-8 and TRBJ2-5; no clear D. The CDR3 loop spans 12 amino acids. Between the trimmed V and J ends, which lost 5 bases and 5 bases, there was a span of 9 bases. Per the germline V gene, CDR1 is SGHVS and CDR2 is FQNEAQ. Full variable domain (rest looked up from reference TRBV7-8 and TRBJ2-5): GAGVSQSPRYKVAKRGQDVALRCDPISGHVSLFWYQQALGQGPEFLTYFQNEAQLDKSGLPSDRFFAERPEGSVSTLKIQRTQQEDSAVYLCASSPTGETQYFGPGTRLLVL.

This chain links TRBV6-5 with TRBJ1-5; D unresolved. V was cut by 0 bases and J by 7 bases, with 7 bases left in between. Germline CDR1 reads MNHEY; CDR2 reads SVGAGI. This CDR3 has 13 residues. CDR3: CASSYSSRQPQHF. The CDR3 DNA reads TGTGCCAGCAGTTACTCGTCCAGACAGCCCCAGCATTTT.

In this sample, this clone turned up once. J is TRBJ2-6 and V is TRBV19; D gene ambiguous. Deletions cut 6 bases from V and 0 bases from J, with 6 bases between. This CDR3 spans 14 amino acids. CDR1 is LNHDA, CDR2 SQIVND, per germline (reference sequence). As DNA, the CDR3 is TGTGCCAGTAGCTTCACCTCTGGGGCCAACGTCCTGACTTTC. The encoded protein is CASSFTSGANVLTF.

The rearrangement uses TRBV29-1 and TRBJ1-2; a possible D gene is TRBD1 (6 bases). V shed 7 bases and J shed 8 bases, with 20 bases lying between them. Germline CDR1 is SQVTM and CDR2 is ANQGSEA. CDR3 length equals 13 residues. The CDR3 here is CSATGSIMYGYTF. The CDR3 DNA reads as TGCAGCGCGACAGGCAGTATAATGTACGGCTACACCTTC.

The rearrangement links TRBV3-1 (or the pseudogene TRBV3-2) to TRBJ2-1; no clear D. The CDR3 is made up of 13 amino acids. Germline CDR1 LGHDT, CDR2 YNNKEL (reference sequence). V gave up 0 bases and J gave up 5 bases, with 5 bases separating them. The CDR3 nucleotides read TGTGCCAGCAGCCAAGATTTAGACAATGAGCAGTTCTTC. It encodes CASSQDLDNEQFF.

This clone is a singleton in its sample. The rearrangement uses TRBV6-1 and TRBJ2-7; TRBD1 agrees at 8 bases. CDR1 and CDR2 from the germline V gene are MNHNS and SASEGT. CDR3 size: 19 residues. The J segment lost 1 base and the V segment lost 4 bases, leaving 18 bases of the junction unmatched. The CDR3 region is CASSVPGQGAQLRSYEQYV. The CDR3 DNA reads as TGTGCCAGCAGTGTGCCCGGGCAGGGGGCGCAGTTGAGGTCCTACGAGCAGTACGTC.

The rearrangement joins TRBV29-1 to TRBJ1-4, with D possibly being TRBD1 (5 bases). The CDR3 is made up of 13 amino acids. V was trimmed by 2 bases and J by 3 bases, leaving 7 bases between them. Germline-derived CDR1 and CDR2 are SQVTM and ANQGSEA. Here the CDR3 reads CSVERQSNEKLFF. In nucleotides, the CDR3 is TGCAGCGTTGAAAGACAGTCTAATGAAAAACTGTTTTTT.

The chain is built from TRBV5-1 and TRBJ2-2; 10 bases agree with TRBD2. The CDR3 sequence is 18 residues long. The germline V gene encodes CDR1 SGHRS and CDR2 YFSETQ. V trimming: 5 bases; J trimming: 5 bases; junction bases outside the gene matches: 15. The CDR3 bases are TGCGCCAGCAGTCGGAAGGCTAGCGGGGGATGGGAGACCGGGGAGCTGTTTTTT. Its protein is CASSRKASGGWETGELFF.

V usage is TRBV7-3 and J usage is TRBJ1-2, with no clear D. V lost 1 base to trimming and J lost 2 bases, with 5 bases between them. This CDR3 is 13 amino acids long. Germline loops: CDR1 SGHTA, CDR2 FQGTGA. The CDR3 DNA sequence: TGTGCCAGCAGCTTAAACGGGAACTATGGCTACACCTTC. Translated: CASSLNGNYGYTF. Drawing the rest from reference TRBV7-3 and TRBJ1-2, the complete variable domain is GAGVSQTPSNKVTEKGKYVELRCDPISGHTALYWYRQSLGQGPEFLIYFQGTGAADDSGLPNDRFFAVRPEGSVSTLKIQRTERGDSAVYLCASSLNGNYGYTFGSGTRLTVV.

This sequence joins TRBV21-1 and TRBJ2-7; TRBD2, the table's D call, lacks a check against the DNA. TRBV21-1 is a listed pseudogene. The CDR3 runs 19 residues. This chain's CDR3 is CASSKEDGGQSKGNYEQYV. The CDR3 nucleotides read TGTGCCAGCAGCAAAGAGGACGGGGGGCAGTCAAAAGGTAACTACGAGCAGTACGTC.

This chain joins TRBV5-4 and TRBJ1-1; no clear D gene. Trimming took off 2 bases at V and 7 bases at J, with 9 bases between the two ends. Germline V gives CDR1 SGHNT, CDR2 YYREEE (reference sequence). The length of the CDR3 is 12 residues. The CDR3 is CASSFDQLEAFF. The CDR3 DNA reads TGTGCCAGCAGCTTCGACCAACTTGAAGCTTTCTTT. The whole variable domain, filled in from reference TRBV5-4 and TRBJ1-1, reads ETGVTQSPTHLIKTRGQQVTLRCSSQSGHNTVSWYQQALGQGPQFIFQYYREEENGRGNFPPRFSGLQFPNYSSELNVNALELDDSALYLCASSFDQLEAFFGQGTRLTVV.

This chain joins TRBV24-1 and TRBJ2-3, with D possibly TRBD1 on 6 matching bases. V was clipped by 4 bases and J by 6 bases, with 16 bases between them. CDR1 is KGHDR, CDR2 SFDVKD, per germline. CDR3 length equals 15 residues. The CDR3 DNA sequence: TGTGCCACCAGTGACCCTCAGGGGCCTCCGGATACGCAGTATTTT. Its protein product is CATSDPQGPPDTQYF.